These 9 T cell receptor beta chains originate from one sample sequenced in a study of T cell responses to AZD1222 COVID-19 vaccine. Using immunoSEQ multiplex PCR, the repertoire was profiled, and TCRdb retains in-frame clones only, with some absent. The sample has 95,000 to 150,000 clones, roughly 92% seen once. This specimen consisted of peripheral blood, obtained on day 0 of AZD1222 vaccination. The receptors shown here come from an adult in good health.

The J gene is TRBJ2-5, the V gene TRBV19; D is unclear. V was shortened by 8 bases and J by 5 bases, with 9 bases between the two germline ends. This CDR3 is built from 11 residues. Per the germline V gene, CDR1 is LNHDA and CDR2 is SQIVND (reference sequence). CDR3 in DNA: TGTGCCAGTGCGGCTCGGGAGACCCAGTACTTC. Translated: CASAARETQYF.

This clone was seen a single time. The V and J genes are TRBV27 and TRBJ2-5; TRBD1 aligns across 11 bases. The germline V gene has CDR1 MNHEY and CDR2 SMNVEV (reference sequence). The CDR3 is 16 amino acids. V shed 11 bases, J shed 5 bases, and the junction held 16 bases outside the gene matches. CDR3 nucleotides: TGTGCCCGGGCCCACCCCGGGACAGGGGGGGAGGAGACCCAGTACTTC. Its protein product is CARAHPGTGGEETQYF.

This rearrangement joins TRBV19 to TRBJ1-2; unclear D gene. V was clipped by 3 bases and J by 1 base, with 6 bases between them. CDR3 size: 13 residues. Germline V gene lookup returns CDR1 LNHDA and CDR2 SQIVND (reference sequence). CDR3 nucleotides: TGTGCCAGTAGTATCGGGAGTAACTATGGCTACACCTTC. The encoded protein is CASSIGSNYGYTF.

The chain carries TRBV19 and TRBJ2-1; D is undetermined. From germline, CDR1 is LNHDA and CDR2 SQIVND (reference sequence). V was cut by 4 bases and J by 4 bases, with 8 bases left in between. The CDR3 consists of 13 residues. The CDR3 region is CASSTEWYNEQFF. For the CDR3, the DNA is TGTGCCAGTAGTACAGAGTGGTACAATGAGCAGTTCTTC.

This clone appeared a single time. V gene TRBV6-5 combines with J gene TRBJ1-2; no clear D. V lost 9 bases and J 4 bases, leaving 15 bases between the germline ends. The CDR3 has 13 residues. Germline CDR1 and CDR2: MNHEY and SVGAGI. CDR3 amino acids: CASGPDMSYGYTF. CDR3 DNA sequence: TGTGCCAGTGGGCCGGATATGAGCTATGGCTACACCTTC.

The chain combines TRBV11-2 with TRBJ1-1; 8 bases fit TRBD1. Germline loops: CDR1 SGHAT, CDR2 FQNNGV. This CDR3 is built from 18 residues. J lost 0 bases, V lost 4 bases, and 13 bases had no gene match. CDR3 amino acids: CASSSSFQRDRMNTEAFF. The CDR3 coding sequence is TGTGCCAGCAGCTCTTCCTTCCAGCGGGACAGGATGAACACTGAAGCTTTCTTT.

The CDR3 coding sequence is TGTGCCAGCAGCGCCGGACTTAACAATGAGCAGTTCTTC. Protein: CASSAGLNNEQFF. The rearrangement uses TRBV5-4 and TRBJ2-1; possibly TRBD2 for D (5 bases). CDR3 size: 13 residues. The germline CDR1 and CDR2 sequences are SGHNT and YYREEE (reference sequence). Trimming cost V 4 bases and J 5 bases, with 10 bases left between them.

This chain links TRBV5-1 with TRBJ2-7; D may be TRBD2 (5 bases). Trimming removed 0 bases from V and 1 base from J, with 8 bases in between. The length of the CDR3 is 14 residues. Germline V lookup: CDR1 SGHRS, CDR2 YFSETQ. The CDR3 region has the DNA TGCGCCAGCAGCTTGGCACTAGAGTCCTACGAGCAGTACTTC. This gives the protein CASSLALESYEQYF.

The V call is TRBV7-2, the J call TRBJ1-2; D is possibly TRBD1 (6 bases). V lost 5 bases and J lost 4, with 17 bases in between. Germline CDR1 reads SGHTA; CDR2 reads FQGNSA. The CDR3 covers 15 residues. The CDR3 DNA is TGTGCCAGCAGCCCGCGGGGGGCCCCATCCTATGGCTACACCTTC. Residues: CASSPRGAPSYGYTF.